The clone carrying this TCR beta chain appeared once. As yet, its antigen is unknown. The record originates from a study of a mutant IDH1 vaccine in newly diagnosed glioma. Study-level background: Vaccination was launched 4-6 weeks after radiotherapy alone, or with temozolomide cycles.

The junction had 9 bases not matched to a gene; V was cut back by 4 bases and J by 6 bases. The CDR3 extends over 14 amino acids. Germline values: CDR1 SEHNR, CDR2 FQNEAQ (reference sequence). Measured with immunoSEQ multiplex PCR; TCRdb has only the in-frame clones, and not every one. The table lists some 28,000 clones, 82% of them singletons. Time point in this sample: week 23, last vaccination. The content of each vaccine dose was 300 ug of mutant IDH1 20-mer peptide, and topical imiquimod accompanied it. The source is a woman in her twenties or thirties with glioma. This material consisted of PBMCs, taken from a glioma patient whose treatment included an IDH1 peptide vaccine. The J gene is TRBJ2-7, the V gene TRBV7-9; 7 bases fit TRBD1. The CDR3 region is CASSSDRRFGEQYF. The DNA of the CDR3 is TGTGCCAGCAGCTCGGACAGGCGTTTTGGCGAGCAGTACTTC.